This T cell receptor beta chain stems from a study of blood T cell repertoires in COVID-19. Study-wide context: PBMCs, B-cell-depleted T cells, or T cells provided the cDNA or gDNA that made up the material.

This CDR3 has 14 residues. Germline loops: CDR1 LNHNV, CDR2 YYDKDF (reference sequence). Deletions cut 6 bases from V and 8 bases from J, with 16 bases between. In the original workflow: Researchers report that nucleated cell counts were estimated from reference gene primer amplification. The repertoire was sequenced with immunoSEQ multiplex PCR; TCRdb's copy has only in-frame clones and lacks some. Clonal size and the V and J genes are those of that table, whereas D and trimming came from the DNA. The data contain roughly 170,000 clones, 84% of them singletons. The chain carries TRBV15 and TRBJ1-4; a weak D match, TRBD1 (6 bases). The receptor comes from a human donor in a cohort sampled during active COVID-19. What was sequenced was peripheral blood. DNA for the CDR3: TGTGCCACCAGTAGTTACAGGGACGGGGAAAAACTGTTTTTT. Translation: CATSSYRDGEKLFF. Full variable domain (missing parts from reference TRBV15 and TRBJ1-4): DAMVIQNPRYQVTQFGKPVTLSCSQTLNHNVMYWYQQKSSQAPKLLFHYYDKDFNNEADTPDNFQSRRPNTSFCFLDIRSPGLGDTAMYLCATSSYRDGEKLFFGSGTQLSVL.